This TCR beta chain appears in the sequencing data of a study of T cell clones after liver transplantation. Some clones are missing from TCRdb's copy, which holds only in-frame ones; the method was immunoSEQ multiplex PCR. The repertoire holds nearly 55,000 clones, with about 88% as singletons. The CDR3 is 15 amino acids. The germline V gene has CDR1 SGHNT and CDR2 YYREEE (reference sequence). Losses at the gene ends were 4 bases for V and 6 bases for J; bases not matched to a gene: 6. The receptor's source is a human donor who received a liver transplant. The chain combines TRBV5-4 with TRBJ1-5; TRBD1 matches 11 bases. This sample comprised CD4+ T cells from blood, obtained before liver transplant. As DNA, the CDR3 is TGTGCCAGCAGCCCCGGACAGGGGGCCGGTCAGCCCCAGCATTTT. It yields the protein CASSPGQGAGQPQHF. Supplemented by reference TRBV5-4 and TRBJ1-5, the full variable domain reads ETGVTQSPTHLIKTRGQQVTLRCSSQSGHNTVSWYQQALGQGPQFIFQYYREEENGRGNFPPRFSGLQFPNYSSELNVNALELDDSALYLCASSPGQGAGQPQHFGDGTRLSIL.